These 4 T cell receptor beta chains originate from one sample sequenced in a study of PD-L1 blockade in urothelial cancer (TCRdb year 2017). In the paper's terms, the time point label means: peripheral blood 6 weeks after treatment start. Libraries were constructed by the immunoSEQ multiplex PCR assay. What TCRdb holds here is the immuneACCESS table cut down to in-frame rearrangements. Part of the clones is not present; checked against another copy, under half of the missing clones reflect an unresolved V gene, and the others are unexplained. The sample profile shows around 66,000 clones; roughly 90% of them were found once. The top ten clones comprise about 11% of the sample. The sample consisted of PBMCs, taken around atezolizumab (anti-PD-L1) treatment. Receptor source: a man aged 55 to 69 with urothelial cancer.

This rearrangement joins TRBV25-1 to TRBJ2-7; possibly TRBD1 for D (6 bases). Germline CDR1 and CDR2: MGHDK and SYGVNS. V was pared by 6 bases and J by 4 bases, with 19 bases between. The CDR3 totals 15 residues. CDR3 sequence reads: CASSQTGQGKYEQYF. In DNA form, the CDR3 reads TGTGCCAGCAGCCAAACCGGGCAGGGGAAGTACGAGCAGTACTTC.

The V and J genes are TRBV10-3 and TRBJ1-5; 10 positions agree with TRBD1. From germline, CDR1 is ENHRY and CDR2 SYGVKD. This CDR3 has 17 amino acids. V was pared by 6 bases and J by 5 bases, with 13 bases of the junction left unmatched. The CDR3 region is CAISRGRGQGDDQPQHF. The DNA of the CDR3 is TGTGCCATCAGCCGCGGGAGAGGACAGGGGGATGATCAGCCCCAGCATTTT.

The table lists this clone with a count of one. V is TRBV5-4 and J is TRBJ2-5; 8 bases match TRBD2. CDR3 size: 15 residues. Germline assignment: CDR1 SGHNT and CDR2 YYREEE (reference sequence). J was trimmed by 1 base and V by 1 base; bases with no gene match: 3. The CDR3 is CASSLQAGAQETQYF. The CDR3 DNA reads TGTGCCAGCAGCTTGCAAGCGGGAGCCCAAGAGACCCAGTACTTC.

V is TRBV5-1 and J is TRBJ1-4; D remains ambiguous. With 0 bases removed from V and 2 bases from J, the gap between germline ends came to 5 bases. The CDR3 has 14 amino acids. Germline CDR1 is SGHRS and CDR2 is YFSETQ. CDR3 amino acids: CASSLEATNEKLFF. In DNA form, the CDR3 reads TGCGCCAGCAGCTTGGAAGCTACTAATGAAAAACTGTTTTTT.